This T cell receptor beta chain originates from a study of blood T cell repertoires in COVID-19. Sequencing was performed with immunoSEQ multiplex PCR; in TCRdb, only in-frame clones are kept and a portion is missing. The repertoire has roughly 340,000 clones, around 89% of them found once; the top ten carry roughly 1%. Trimming took 3 bases from V and 0 from J, leaving 19 bases between them. Looked up from germline, CDR1 is SGDLS and CDR2 is YYNGEE. This CDR3 has 18 amino acids. Either two negative PCRs, clearance, or symptom resolution qualified Cohort 3 donors as recovered. Sample: PBMCs or T cells enriched from blood (not recorded which). The chain joins TRBV9 to TRBJ2-4; D perhaps matches TRBD2 (6 bases). The receptor's source is a young man who had recovered from COVID-19. The CDR3 DNA reads TGTGCCAGCAGCGAAGGGACTTCCCCTTTCCTAGCCAAAAACATTCAGTACTTC. Translation gives CASSEGTSPFLAKNIQYF.